These 25 T cell receptor beta chains came from one sample sequenced in a study of Graves' ophthalmopathy and Graves' hyperthyroidism. Researchers took RNA transcripts and amplified TCR beta CDR3 regions from them. RT-PCR with HTBI primers came first, then second-round multiplex PCR. One entry per CDR3 protein results from TCRdb running MiXCR on the multiplex PCR reads. Here the sample spans under 350,000 distinct CDR3 sequences, 15% to 20% being singletons. The specimen was peripheral blood. These TCRs come from an adult man with Graves' ophthalmopathy.

V usage is TRBV7-2 and J usage is TRBJ1-1, with 10 bases matching TRBD1. Germline V CDR1 and CDR2: SGHTA, FQGNSA. This CDR3 contains 15 residues. The V and J ends lost 5 bases and 5 bases, in that order; junction bases with no gene match: 8. The CDR3 protein is CASSVDRGLVTEAFF. Written as DNA, the CDR3 is TGTGCCAGCAGCGTCGACAGGGGGCTAGTGACTGAAGCTTTCTTT.

This clonotype was picked up a small number of times. The chain has TRBV30 and TRBJ2-3; D may be TRBD2 (5 bases). CDR1 and CDR2 from the germline V gene are GTSNPN and SVGIG (reference sequence). This CDR3 is 14 amino acids long. V lost 4 bases and J 2 bases, leaving 13 bases between the germline ends. CDR3 region: CAWTASRNTDTQYF. The CDR3 DNA reads as TGTGCCTGGACAGCTAGCAGAAACACAGATACGCAGTATTTT.

A note on this clonotype: A much bigger clone sits one base away, suggesting this may be a read error. The chain combines TRBV30 with TRBJ1-2; D not resolved. Germline V lookup: CDR1 GTSNPN, CDR2 SVGIG (reference sequence). The CDR3 spans 13 residues. Between the trimmed V and J ends, which lost 4 bases and 2 bases, there was a span of 11 bases. CDR3 DNA: TGTGCCTGGACTCTTAAGAGGAACTATGGCTACACCTTC. This sequence encodes CAWTLKRNYGYTF.

There are many counts of this clonotype. The genes are TRBV27 and TRBJ1-5, with 11 nucleotides matching TRBD1. Trimming cost V 5 bases and J 5 bases; bases outside gene matches: 8. CDR1 MNHEY and CDR2 SMNVEV come from the germline V gene (reference sequence). This CDR3 is built from 16 residues. Here the CDR3 reads CASSIGGQGVYQPQHF. The CDR3 nucleotides are TGTGCCAGCAGTATAGGGGGACAGGGGGTATATCAGCCCCAGCATTTT.

This clonotype was observed many times. The gene calls are TRBV3-1 and TRBJ1-1; D is possibly TRBD1 (5 bases). The CDR3 is 14 residues long. In germline, CDR1 is LGHDT, CDR2 YNNKEL (reference sequence). V shed 3 bases and J shed 4 bases, with 12 bases lying between them. The CDR3 spells CASSHQGPPTEAFF. For the CDR3, the DNA is TGTGCCAGCAGCCACCAGGGTCCCCCCACTGAAGCTTTCTTT. Variable domain in full (rest from reference TRBV3-1 and TRBJ1-1): DTAVSQTPKYLVTQMGNDKSIKCEQNLGHDTMYWYKQDSKKFLKIMFSYNNKELIINETVPNRFSPKSPDKAHLNLHINSLELGDSAVYFCASSHQGPPTEAFFGQGTRLTVV.

This clonotype showed up many times. The chain employs TRBV20-1 and TRBJ2-7; D is unclear. In germline, CDR1 is DFQATT, CDR2 SNEGSKA (reference sequence). The germline V and J ends were trimmed by 4 bases and 4 bases, with 14 bases remaining between them. The CDR3 runs to 13 residues. The CDR3 here is CSATSVSLYEQYF. Here the CDR3 DNA reads TGCAGTGCTACCTCGGTCAGCTTGTACGAGCAGTACTTC.

This clonotype appeared many times. The genes are TRBV7-9 and TRBJ2-7, with D perhaps matching TRBD1 (6 bases). V was clipped by 4 bases and J by 2 bases, with 12 bases between them. The CDR3 contains 14 residues. Germline lookup yields CDR1 SEHNR and CDR2 FQNEAQ (reference sequence). This CDR3 is CASSSNRAPYEQYF. As DNA, the CDR3 is TGTGCCAGCAGCTCCAACAGGGCCCCCTACGAGCAGTACTTC.

The genes are TRBV13 and TRBJ1-1; 7 bases align to TRBD1. Looked up from germline, CDR1 is PRHDT and CDR2 is FYEKMQ (reference sequence). V shed 5 bases, J shed 0 bases, and the junction held 6 bases outside the gene matches. The CDR3 length is 15 residues. CDR3 nucleotide sequence: TGTGCCAGCAGCACCCGGGACAGAGTGAACACTGAAGCTTTCTTT. This translates into CASSTRDRVNTEAFF.

The sample holds many counts of this clonotype. The chain recombines TRBV25-1 with TRBJ2-5, with 11 bases identical to TRBD1. The CDR3 runs to 15 residues. V was clipped by 4 bases and J by 3 bases; unmatched bases: 4. Germline CDR1 and CDR2: MGHDK and SYGVNS. CDR3 coding DNA: TGTGCCAGCAGTGGGGACAGGGGGTGGAAAGAGACCCAGTACTTC. Translation gives CASSGDRGWKETQYF.

The rearrangement uses TRBV24-1 and TRBJ2-7; D not certain. The CDR3 consists of 11 residues. V lost 7 bases, J lost 6 bases, and 9 bases lay in between. Germline assignment: CDR1 KGHDR and CDR2 SFDVKD. The CDR3 spells CATSDTREQYF. DNA for the CDR3: TGTGCCACCAGCGACACTCGCGAGCAGTACTTC.

This clonotype was seen repeatedly, ten times or more. V is TRBV20-1 and J is TRBJ1-2; D is unclear. Trimming removed 3 bases from V and 4 bases from J, with 12 bases in between. Germline assignment: CDR1 DFQATT and CDR2 SNEGSKA (reference sequence). CDR3 length equals 13 residues. The CDR3 loop reads CSARKVDGYGYTF. The CDR3 DNA reads TGCAGTGCTAGGAAAGTGGATGGCTATGGCTACACCTTC.

This clonotype showed up many times. V usage is TRBV27 and J usage is TRBJ2-7, with TRBD2 as a possible D gene (5 bases). V gave up 5 bases and J gave up 4 bases, with 15 bases separating them. CDR1 is MNHEY, CDR2 SMNVEV, per germline (reference sequence). The CDR3 is 14 residues long. The CDR3 region has the DNA TGTGCCAGCAGTCCGCCCCAACGGGGTTACGAGCAGTACTTC. This translates into CASSPPQRGYEQYF.

This clonotype showed up many times. The chain carries TRBV19 and TRBJ1-1; D unresolved. V was clipped by 4 bases and J by 3 bases, with 9 bases between them. The germline V gene encodes CDR1 LNHDA and CDR2 SQIVND (reference sequence). The length of the CDR3 is 13 residues. CDR3 sequence: CASSTQIYTEAFF. DNA for the CDR3: TGTGCCAGTAGTACCCAAATATACACTGAAGCTTTCTTT.

This clonotype was counted ten times or more. The J gene is TRBJ1-1, the V gene TRBV7-9; 7 bases are shared with TRBD1. CDR3 length: 12 residues. Losses at the gene ends were 4 bases for V and 11 bases for J; bases not matched to a gene: 7. The germline CDR1 and CDR2 sequences are SEHNR and FQNEAQ (reference sequence). CDR3 in DNA: TGTGCCAGCAGCTCGACAGGGTTCGGTGCTTTCTTT. Protein: CASSSTGFGAFF.

This clonotype showed up many times. The rearrangement links TRBV9 to TRBJ2-7; D is perhaps TRBD1 or TRBD2 (5 bases each). This CDR3 has 18 residues. Between the trimmed V and J ends, which lost 0 bases and 0 bases, there was a span of 19 bases. Germline loops: CDR1 SGDLS, CDR2 YYNGEE. This CDR3 is CASSVDIGDRTVSYEQYF. CDR3 DNA: TGTGCCAGCAGCGTAGACATAGGGGACCGGACTGTCTCCTACGAGCAGTACTTC.

This clonotype was seen many times. V and J are TRBV12-3 or TRBV12-4 and TRBJ1-1, with TRBD1 as a possible D gene (5 bases). V was clipped by 3 bases and J by 4 bases, with 9 bases between them. The CDR3 length is 13 residues. CDR3 region: CASSFGAGTEAFF. The CDR3 coding sequence is TGTGCCAGCAGTTTCGGGGCAGGCACTGAAGCTTTCTTT.

This clonotype was seen many times. This sequence joins TRBV28 and TRBJ2-2, with D maybe TRBD2 (6 bases). Germline-derived CDR1 and CDR2 are MDHEN and SYDVKM. The CDR3 runs to 15 residues. The germline V and J ends were trimmed by 7 bases and 3 bases, with 15 bases remaining between them. The CDR3 loop reads CASISATRDTGELFF. CDR3 sequence (DNA): TGTGCCAGCATCTCCGCGACTAGAGACACCGGGGAGCTGTTTTTT. Using reference TRBV28 and TRBJ2-2 for the parts outside the CDR3, the full variable domain is DVKVTQSSRYLVKRTGEKVFLECVQDMDHENMFWYRQDPGLGLRLIYFSYDVKMKEKGDIPEGYSVSREKKERFSLILESASTNQTSMYLCASISATRDTGELFFGEGSRLTVL.

This clonotype was counted at least ten times. V and J are TRBV28 and TRBJ2-5, with 8 bases fitting TRBD1. CDR1 is MDHEN and CDR2 is SYDVKM in the germline V gene. V shed 5 bases and J 5 bases; nucleotides not matched to a gene: 13. The CDR3 sequence is 16 residues long. For the CDR3, the DNA is TGTGCCAGCAGTCCCCGGACAGGGTTTGGGAGCGAGACCCAGTACTTC. As protein: CASSPRTGFGSETQYF.

Many counts were recorded for this clonotype. This rearrangement joins TRBV10-1 to TRBJ1-1; D not certain. The CDR3 runs 13 residues. Trimming stripped 6 bases from V and 5 bases from J, with 13 bases between. Per the germline V gene, CDR1 is WNHNN and CDR2 is SYGVQD (reference sequence). Here the CDR3 reads CASRAGRGTEAFF. Here the CDR3 DNA reads TGCGCCAGCAGAGCCGGGCGAGGGACTGAAGCTTTCTTT.

In its sample, this clonotype was seen a few times. A read error is possible here, since a much larger clone lies one base away. The chain carries TRBV30 and TRBJ1-3; D unclear. V gave up 5 bases and J gave up 0 bases, with 5 bases separating them. This CDR3 has 12 residues. Germline CDR1 is GTSNPN and CDR2 is SVGIG (reference sequence). CDR3 protein: CAWYSSGNTIYF. DNA of the CDR3: TGTGCCTGGTACAGCTCTGGAAACACCATATATTTT.

This clonotype was seen repeatedly, ten times or more. The chain has TRBV6-1 and TRBJ2-2; no clear D. Germline V lookup: CDR1 MNHNS, CDR2 SASEGT. There are 13 residues in the CDR3. V was clipped by 2 bases and J by 4 bases, with 5 bases between them. The CDR3 DNA reads TGTGCCAGCAGTGAACTAACCACCGGGGAGCTGTTTTTT. This encodes CASSELTTGELFF.

This clonotype came up many times. The V call is TRBV30, the J call TRBJ2-5; D possibly corresponds to TRBD1 (6 bases). CDR1 and CDR2 (germline): GTSNPN, SVGIG (reference sequence). The CDR3 is 14 amino acids. Trimming pared 0 bases from V and 3 bases from J, leaving 11 bases between. The CDR3 loop is CAWSVWGPEETQYF. For the CDR3, the DNA is TGTGCCTGGAGTGTGTGGGGGCCAGAAGAGACCCAGTACTTC. The full variable domain, its missing parts supplied by reference TRBV30 and TRBJ2-5, is SQTIHQWPATLVQPVGSPLSLECTVEGTSNPNLYWYRQAAGRGLQLLFYSVGIGQISSEVPQNLSASRPQDRQFILSSKKLLLSDSGFYLCAWSVWGPEETQYFGPGTRLLVL.

This clonotype showed up many times. This chain uses TRBV30 with TRBJ1-3; a weak D match, TRBD1 (5 bases). Germline CDR1 reads GTSNPN; CDR2 reads SVGIG (reference sequence). The CDR3 consists of 13 residues. V was cut by 4 bases and J by 4 bases, with 11 bases left in between. The CDR3 DNA reads as TGTGCCTGGATGCAGGGCGCAGGAAACACCATATATTTT. Translated, it gives CAWMQGAGNTIYF. Variable domain in full (rest from reference TRBV30 and TRBJ1-3): SQTIHQWPATLVQPVGSPLSLECTVEGTSNPNLYWYRQAAGRGLQLLFYSVGIGQISSEVPQNLSASRPQDRQFILSSKKLLLSDSGFYLCAWMQGAGNTIYFGEGSWLTVV.

In this sample, this clonotype turned up many times. The rearrangement links TRBV7-2 to TRBJ2-4; no firm D call. Germline V lookup: CDR1 SGHTA, CDR2 FQGNSA. The CDR3 contains 13 residues. V lost 1 base and J lost 7, with 8 bases in between. CDR3 bases: TGTGCCAGCAGCTTAGGCAGATTCAACATTCAGTACTTC. Protein: CASSLGRFNIQYF.

The rearrangement links TRBV6-5 to TRBJ2-5, with 8 nucleotides matching TRBD2. CDR3 length: 16 amino acids. The V and J ends lost 0 bases and 5 bases, in that order; junction bases with no gene match: 8. Germline CDR1 MNHEY, CDR2 SVGAGI. CDR3 sequence reads: CASSYSDLAGHETQYF. CDR3 sequence (DNA): TGTGCCAGCAGTTACTCAGATTTAGCGGGACACGAGACCCAGTACTTC.